These T cell receptor beta chains were read from a single sample in a study of T cell changes during pregnancy in multiple sclerosis. Method: immunoSEQ multiplex PCR; TCRdb's copy keeps in-frame clones and lacks some. Of around 56,000 clones in the sample, about 85% were seen once. The sequencing here drew on CD4+ T cells from peripheral blood mononuclear cells, taken in the third trimester of pregnancy. The receptor source for this set is a female donor with multiple sclerosis, enrolled in a pregnancy study. Each CDR3 is given with its conserved first and last residue. D genes are given only for firm matches. The listing skips clone size in some rows; elsewhere it reads once, few, many or a size class.

j_call,v_call,d_call,clone_size,cdr3_aa,cdr3_nt
TRBJ1-2,TRBV6-4,TRBD1,NA,CASREGADGYGYTF,TGTGCCAGCAGGGAGGGGGCAGATGGCTATGGCTACACCTTC
TRBJ1-5,TRBV2,NA,NA,CASSEARVSNQPQHF,TGTGCCAGCAGTGAAGCGCGGGTGAGCAATCAGCCCCAGCATTTT
TRBJ1-1,TRBV2,NA,NA,CASRGGDLEAFF,TGTGCCAGCAGGGGGGGGGATCTTGAAGCTTTCTTT
TRBJ2-1,TRBV10-2,TRBD2,NA,CASSEYSGTSFEQFF,TGCGCCAGCAGTGAGTACTCGGGGACTAGTTTTGAGCAGTTCTTC
TRBJ1-2,TRBV5-6,TRBD1,NA,CASRPTGVYGYTF,TGTGCCAGCAGACCAACAGGGGTTTATGGCTACACCTTC
TRBJ1-2,TRBV7-2,NA,few,CASSLALRGNNYGYTF,TGTGCCAGCAGCTTAGCGCTGCGGGGAAACAACTATGGCTACACCTTC
TRBJ2-1,TRBV6-5,NA,NA,CASTVGMGLNEQFF,TGTGCCAGCACCGTTGGGATGGGGCTTAATGAGCAGTTCTTC
TRBJ2-3,TRBV10-3,TRBD1,NA,CAISEGQGLTDTQYF,TGTGCCATCAGTGAGGGACAGGGCCTCACAGATACGCAGTATTTT
TRBJ1-1,TRBV5-1,NA,NA,CASSLASDTEAFF,TGCGCCAGCAGCTTGGCCAGTGACACTGAAGCTTTCTTT
TRBJ2-2,TRBV5-1,NA,NA,CASSLGVLTGELFF,TGCGCCAGCAGCTTGGGAGTTCTTACCGGGGAGCTGTTTTTT
TRBJ1-2,TRBV10-3,NA,once,CAIIDTGSYGYTF,TGTGCCATCATCGATACGGGGAGCTATGGCTACACCTTC
TRBJ1-1,TRBV7-6,TRBD1,NA,CASSPWDSWGDAAEAFF,TGTGCCAGCAGCCCATGGGACAGTTGGGGGGATGCGGCTGAAGCTTTCTTT
TRBJ2-7,TRBV5-1,NA,once,CASSRQGLEAYEQYF,TGCGCCAGCAGCAGGCAGGGCTTGGAAGCCTACGAGCAGTACTTC
TRBJ1-3,TRBV9,NA,NA,CASSAGRVTGNTIYF,TGTGCCAGCAGCGCAGGCAGGGTAACGGGAAACACCATATATTTT
TRBJ2-1,TRBV5-1,NA,NA,CASSQRLDYNEQFF,TGCGCCAGCAGCCAGAGGCTAGACTACAATGAGCAGTTCTTC
TRBJ2-3,TRBV2,TRBD2,NA,CASATSGGQDTQYF,TGTGCCAGCGCGACTAGCGGGGGCCAAGATACGCAGTATTTT